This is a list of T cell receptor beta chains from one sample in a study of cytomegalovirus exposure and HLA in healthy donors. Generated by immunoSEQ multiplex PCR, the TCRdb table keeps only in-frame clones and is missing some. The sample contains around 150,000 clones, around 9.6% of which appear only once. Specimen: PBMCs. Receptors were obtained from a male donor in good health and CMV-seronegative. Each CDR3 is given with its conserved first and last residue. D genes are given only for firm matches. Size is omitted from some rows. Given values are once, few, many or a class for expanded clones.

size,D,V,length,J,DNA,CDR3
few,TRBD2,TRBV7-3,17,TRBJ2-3,TGTGCCAGCAGCCCCCAGGGCGGGGGGGCCTCCGGAGATACGCAGTATTTT,CASSPQGGGASGDTQYF
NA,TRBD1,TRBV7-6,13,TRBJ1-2,TGTGCCAGCAGCTCGGGACAGAGCAATGGCTACACCTTC,CASSSGQSNGYTF
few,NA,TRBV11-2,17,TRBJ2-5,TGTGCCAGCAGCTTAGGGATGGCAGGGGATTGGCAAGAGACCCAGTACTTC,CASSLGMAGDWQETQYF
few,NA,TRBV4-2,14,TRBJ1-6,TGTGCCAGCAGCCACAGCTCCTATAATTCACCCCTCCACTTT,CASSHSSYNSPLHF
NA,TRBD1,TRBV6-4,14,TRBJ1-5,TGTGCCAGCAGGCCGGAAGGGGGCTACCAGCCCCAGCATTTT,CASRPEGGYQPQHF
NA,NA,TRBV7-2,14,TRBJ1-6,TGTGCCAGCAGCTCCCTGGGCCGTTATTCACCCCTCCACTTT,CASSSLGRYSPLHF
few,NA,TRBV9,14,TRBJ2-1,TGTGCCAGCAGCGTATCTAGCGCTTACAATGAGCAGTTCTTC,CASSVSSAYNEQFF
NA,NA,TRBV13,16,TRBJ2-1,TGTGCCAGCAGCTTACATTCGCAATTTCGGGGCAATGAGCAGTTCTTC,CASSLHSQFRGNEQFF
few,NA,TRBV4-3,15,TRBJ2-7,TGCGCCAGCAGCCAAGATAGAGACATCTACGACGAGCAGTACTTC,CASSQDRDIYDEQYF
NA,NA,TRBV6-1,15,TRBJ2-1,TGTGCCAGCAGTGAAAAGACTTGGTCCTACAATGAGCAGTTCTTC,CASSEKTWSYNEQFF
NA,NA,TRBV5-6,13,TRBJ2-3,TGTGCCAGCAGGATGCGGGCCTTAGATACGCAGTATTTT,CASRMRALDTQYF
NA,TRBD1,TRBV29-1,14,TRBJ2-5,TGCAGCGTTGATTGGGGACAGGGTGGCGAGACCCAGTACTTC,CSVDWGQGGETQYF
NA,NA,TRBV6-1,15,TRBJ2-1,TGTGCCAGCAGTGCTGAGGAATGGGCCTACAATGAGCAGTTCTTC,CASSAEEWAYNEQFF
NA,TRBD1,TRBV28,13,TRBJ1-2,TGTGCCAGCAGTACAGGGGGCGCCTATGGCTACACCTTC,CASSTGGAYGYTF
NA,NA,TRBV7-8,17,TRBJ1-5,TGTGCCAGCAGCTTATTTGGGGAGAGGTTCGAAGATCAGCCCCAGCATTTT,CASSLFGERFEDQPQHF
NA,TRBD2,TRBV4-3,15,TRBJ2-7,TGCGCCAGCAGCCAAGATCGGGAGGGGCTCTACGAGCAGTACTTC,CASSQDREGLYEQYF
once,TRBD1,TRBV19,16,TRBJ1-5,TGTGCCAGTAGTCCGGTAACAGGGGGAGGGAATCAGCCCCAGCATTTT,CASSPVTGGGNQPQHF
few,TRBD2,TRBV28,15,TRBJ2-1,TGTGCCAGCAGGCCAAGCGGGGGCCTGGAGAATGAGCAGTTCTTC,CASRPSGGLENEQFF
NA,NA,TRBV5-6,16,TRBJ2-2,TGTGCCAGCAGCTTGGCTGGGGCTGGGAACACCGGGGAGCTGTTTTTT,CASSLAGAGNTGELFF
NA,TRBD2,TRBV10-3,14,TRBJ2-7,TGTGCCATCAGTGGGCTAGCGGGAGGCTACGAGCAGTACTTC,CAISGLAGGYEQYF
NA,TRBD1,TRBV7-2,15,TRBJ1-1,TGTGCCAGCAGCGTCTTGACAGGGGGCGGGACTGAAGCTTTCTTT,CASSVLTGGGTEAFF
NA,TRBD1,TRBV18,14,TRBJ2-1,TGTGCCAGCTCACCACCCGGGACAGGCAATGAGCAGTTCTTC,CASSPPGTGNEQFF
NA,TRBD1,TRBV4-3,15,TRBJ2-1,TGCGCCAGCAGCATGAGGACAGGGGAGTGGAATGAGCAGTTCTTC,CASSMRTGEWNEQFF
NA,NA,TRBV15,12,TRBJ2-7,TGTGCCACCTCGACAGGATTGGGAGAGCAGTACTTC,CATSTGLGEQYF
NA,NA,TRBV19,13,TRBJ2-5,TGTGCCAGTAGTAGAGGGCAGCAAGAGACCCAGTACTTC,CASSRGQQETQYF
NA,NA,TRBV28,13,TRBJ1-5,TGTGCCAGCGATCGGGACAACAATCAGCCCCAGCATTTT,CASDRDNNQPQHF
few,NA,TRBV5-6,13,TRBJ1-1,TGTGCCAGCAGCTTGGGTAGGAACACTGAAGCTTTCTTT,CASSLGRNTEAFF
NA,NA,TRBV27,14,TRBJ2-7,TGTGCCAGCAGTTCGACAGATACCACCTACGAGCAGTACTTC,CASSSTDTTYEQYF
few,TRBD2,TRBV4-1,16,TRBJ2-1,TGCGCCAGCAGCCAAGGCTGGGGTAGCGGGAGCCTAGAGCAGTTCTTC,CASSQGWGSGSLEQFF
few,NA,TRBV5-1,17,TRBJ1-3,TGCGCCAGCAGCTTGACCCCAAACAGGGACTCTGGAAACACCATATATTTT,CASSLTPNRDSGNTIYF
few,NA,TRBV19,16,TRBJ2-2,TGTGCCAGTACCAGAGCAGTCCTGGGGGGCACCGGGGAGCTGTTTTTT,CASTRAVLGGTGELFF
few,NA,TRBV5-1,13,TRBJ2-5,TGCGCCAGCAGCAAAGGGGGTCGAGAGACCCAGTACTTC,CASSKGGRETQYF
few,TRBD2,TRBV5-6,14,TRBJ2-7,TGTGCCAGCAATACCGGGGGGGGTGTCTACGAGCAGTACTTC,CASNTGGGVYEQYF
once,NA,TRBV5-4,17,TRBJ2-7,TGTGCCAGCAGCTTGAGTATATCGGCAGGGCGGAACTACGAGCAGTACTTC,CASSLSISAGRNYEQYF
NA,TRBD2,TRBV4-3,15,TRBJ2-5,TGCGCCAGCAGCCAAAGATTAGCGGGGCCAGAGACCCAGTACTTC,CASSQRLAGPETQYF
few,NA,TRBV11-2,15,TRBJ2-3,TGTGCCAGCAGCTTAGTGTTGGAGTTCACAGATACGCAGTATTTT,CASSLVLEFTDTQYF
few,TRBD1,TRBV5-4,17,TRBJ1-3,TGTGCCAGCAGCCGGGGGGGGACAGTCCTGGGAGGAAACACCATATATTTT,CASSRGGTVLGGNTIYF
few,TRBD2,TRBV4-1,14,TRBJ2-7,TGCGCCAGCAGCCCGACTAGCGGGGCCTACGAGCAGTACTTC,CASSPTSGAYEQYF